The entry below describes one T cell receptor beta chain. Profiling relied on immunoSEQ multiplex PCR, and the TCRdb table lists in-frame clones only, not all of them. The profile shows about 190,000 clones, 70% to 85% of them singletons. This sample was included in a study of blood T cell repertoires in COVID-19. The overall study: In each case, the material was cDNA or gDNA derived from T cells, B-cell-depleted T cells, or PBMCs.

V shed 2 bases, J shed 0 bases, and the junction held 15 bases outside the gene matches. Germline V gene lookup returns CDR1 SNHLY and CDR2 FYNNEI. The CDR3 has 19 residues. Across about two dozen US areas, participants ranged in age from 18 to 89 years. This TCR came from a woman in her twenties or thirties who had recovered from COVID-19. Sequencing used PBMCs or T cells enriched from blood (not recorded which). The chain recombines TRBV2 with TRBJ1-1, with 7 bases that match TRBD1. The CDR3 DNA reads TGTGCCAGCAGTGAAATTGGGGACAGCCGGAGGCTGATGAACACTGAAGCTTTCTTT. It encodes CASSEIGDSRRLMNTEAFF.